This T cell receptor beta chain was recorded in a study of T cell responses to AZD1222 COVID-19 vaccine. Study-level background: Second-dose groups at about 4 or about 12 weeks were pooled. Findings and caveats of the study: Donor demographics were predominantly white British with a female majority; clonal diversity may be underestimated. No day 14 peak samples; only post-peak repertoires were characterized.

This table comes from immunoSEQ multiplex PCR, and its TCRdb copy is limited to in-frame clones, with some not included. The sample records 75,000 to 100,000 clones, 80% to 90% being singletons. V dropped 3 bases and J dropped 2 bases, with 14 bases sitting between them. This CDR3 spans 15 amino acids. The germline gives CDR1 ENHRY, CDR2 SYGVKD. As for this clone: Its antigen is not known.

The receptor was isolated from an adult in good health. The specimen comprised peripheral blood, sampled on day 0 of AZD1222 vaccination. The rearrangement joins TRBV10-3 to TRBJ2-7; D ambiguous. The CDR3 sequence is CAISDWAAGAYEQYF. In DNA, the CDR3 is TGTGCCATCAGTGATTGGGCCGCCGGAGCCTACGAGCAGTACTTC.